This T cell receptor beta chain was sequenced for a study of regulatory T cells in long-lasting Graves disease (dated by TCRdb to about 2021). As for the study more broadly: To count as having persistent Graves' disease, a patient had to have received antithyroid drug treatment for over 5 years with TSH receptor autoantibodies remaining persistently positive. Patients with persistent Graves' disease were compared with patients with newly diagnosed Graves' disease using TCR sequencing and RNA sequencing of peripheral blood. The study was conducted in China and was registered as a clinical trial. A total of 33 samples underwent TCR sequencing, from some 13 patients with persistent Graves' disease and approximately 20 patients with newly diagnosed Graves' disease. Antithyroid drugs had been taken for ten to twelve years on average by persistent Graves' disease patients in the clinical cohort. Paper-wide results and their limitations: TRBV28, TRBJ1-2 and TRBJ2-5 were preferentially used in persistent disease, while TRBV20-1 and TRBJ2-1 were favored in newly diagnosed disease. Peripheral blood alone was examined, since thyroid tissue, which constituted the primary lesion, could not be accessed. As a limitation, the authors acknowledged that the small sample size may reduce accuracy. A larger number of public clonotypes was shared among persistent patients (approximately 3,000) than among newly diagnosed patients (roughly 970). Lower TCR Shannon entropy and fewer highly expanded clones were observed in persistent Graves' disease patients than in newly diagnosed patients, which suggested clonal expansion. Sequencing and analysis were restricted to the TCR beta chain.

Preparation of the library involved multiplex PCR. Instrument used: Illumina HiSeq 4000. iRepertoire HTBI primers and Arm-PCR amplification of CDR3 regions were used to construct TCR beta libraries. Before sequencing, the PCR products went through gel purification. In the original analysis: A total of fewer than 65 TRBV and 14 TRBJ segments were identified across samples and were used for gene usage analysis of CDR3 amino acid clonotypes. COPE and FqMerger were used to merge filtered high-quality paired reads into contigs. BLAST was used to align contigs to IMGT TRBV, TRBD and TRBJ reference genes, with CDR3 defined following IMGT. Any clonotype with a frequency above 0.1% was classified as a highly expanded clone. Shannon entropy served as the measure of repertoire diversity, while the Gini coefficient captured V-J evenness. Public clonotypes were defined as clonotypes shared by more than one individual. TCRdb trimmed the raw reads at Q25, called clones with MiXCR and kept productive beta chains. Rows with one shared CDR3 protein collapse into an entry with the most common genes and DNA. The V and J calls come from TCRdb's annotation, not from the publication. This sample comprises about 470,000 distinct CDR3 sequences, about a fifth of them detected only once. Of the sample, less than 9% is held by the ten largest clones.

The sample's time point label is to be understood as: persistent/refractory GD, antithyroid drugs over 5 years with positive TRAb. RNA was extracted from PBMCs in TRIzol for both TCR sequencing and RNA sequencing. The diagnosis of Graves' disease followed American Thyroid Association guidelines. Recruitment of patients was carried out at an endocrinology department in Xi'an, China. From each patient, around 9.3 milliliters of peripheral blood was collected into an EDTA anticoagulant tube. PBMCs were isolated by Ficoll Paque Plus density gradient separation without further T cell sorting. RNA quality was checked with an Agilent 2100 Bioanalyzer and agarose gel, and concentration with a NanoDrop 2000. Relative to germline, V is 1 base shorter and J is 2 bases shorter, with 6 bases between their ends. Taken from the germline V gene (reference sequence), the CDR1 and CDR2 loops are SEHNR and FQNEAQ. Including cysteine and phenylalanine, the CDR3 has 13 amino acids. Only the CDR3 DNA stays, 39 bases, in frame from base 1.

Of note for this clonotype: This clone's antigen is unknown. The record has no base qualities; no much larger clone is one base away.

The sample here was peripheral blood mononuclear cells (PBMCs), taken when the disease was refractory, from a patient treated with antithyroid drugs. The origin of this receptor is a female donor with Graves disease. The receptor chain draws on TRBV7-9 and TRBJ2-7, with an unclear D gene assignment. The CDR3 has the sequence CASSLGIPYEQYF. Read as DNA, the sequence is TGTGCCAGCAGCTTAGGGATCCCCTACGAGCAGTACTTC.